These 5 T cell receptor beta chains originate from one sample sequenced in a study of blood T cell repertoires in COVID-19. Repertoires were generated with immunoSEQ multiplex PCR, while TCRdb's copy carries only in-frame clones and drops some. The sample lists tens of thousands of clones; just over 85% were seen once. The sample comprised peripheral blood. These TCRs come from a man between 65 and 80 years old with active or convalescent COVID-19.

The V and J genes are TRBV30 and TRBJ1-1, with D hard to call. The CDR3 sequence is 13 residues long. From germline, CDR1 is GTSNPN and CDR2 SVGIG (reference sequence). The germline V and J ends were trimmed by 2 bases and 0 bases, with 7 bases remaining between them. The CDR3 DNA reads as TGTGCCTGGAGTTTCTACTTGAACACTGAAGCTTTCTTT. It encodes CAWSFYLNTEAFF. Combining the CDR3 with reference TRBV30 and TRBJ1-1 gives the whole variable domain SQTIHQWPATLVQPVGSPLSLECTVEGTSNPNLYWYRQAAGRGLQLLFYSVGIGQISSEVPQNLSASRPQDRQFILSSKKLLLSDSGFYLCAWSFYLNTEAFFGQGTRLTVV.

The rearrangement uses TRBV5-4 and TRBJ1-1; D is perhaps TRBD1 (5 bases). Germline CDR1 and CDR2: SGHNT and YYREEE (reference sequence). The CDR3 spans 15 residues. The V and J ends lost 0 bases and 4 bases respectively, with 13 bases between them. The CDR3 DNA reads TGTGCCAGCAGCTTGGACAGGATAACTTCCACTGAAGCTTTCTTT. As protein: CASSLDRITSTEAFF.

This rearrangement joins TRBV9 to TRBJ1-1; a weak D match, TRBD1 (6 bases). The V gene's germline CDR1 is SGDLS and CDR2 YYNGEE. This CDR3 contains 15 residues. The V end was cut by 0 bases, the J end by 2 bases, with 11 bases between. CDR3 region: CASSVGGGPNTEAFF. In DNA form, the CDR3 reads TGTGCCAGCAGCGTAGGAGGGGGACCTAACACTGAAGCTTTCTTT.

This CDR3 is CASSEPSRVAGAGNTIYF. Here the CDR3 DNA reads TGTGCCAGCAGTGAGCCCTCTCGGGTGGCTGGCGCTGGAAACACCATATATTTT. This chain links TRBV6-4 with TRBJ1-3; D remains ambiguous. Germline V gene data show CDR1 as MRHNA and CDR2 as SNTAGT. V lost 3 bases to trimming and J lost 2 bases, with 20 bases between them. The CDR3 has 18 amino acids.

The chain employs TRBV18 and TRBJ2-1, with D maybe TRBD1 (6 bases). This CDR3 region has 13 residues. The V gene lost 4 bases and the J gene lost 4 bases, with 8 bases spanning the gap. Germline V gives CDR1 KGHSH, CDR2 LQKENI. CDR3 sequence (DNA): TGTGCCAGCTCACTCGGACAGTACAATGAGCAGTTCTTC. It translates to CASSLGQYNEQFF.